This T cell receptor beta chain was documented in a study of T cell responses to AZD1222 COVID-19 vaccine. Overall study findings and caveats: No repertoire was sampled before or during the peak T cell response, only after it. Spike-specific TCRs gained breadth and depth after people received two AZD1222 doses. Spike-wide vaccine-associated CD4 TCRs dominated at 160-218 and 743-854.

Details on this clone: No antigen is known for it.

Sequenced by immunoSEQ multiplex PCR; TCRdb stores in-frame clones only, minus some. The sample comprises tens of thousands of clones, around 91% of which are singletons, and roughly 5.5% rests with the top ten. The CDR3 is 14 amino acids. The V end lost 5 bases, the J end lost 7 bases, and 15 bases lay between the germline ends. Germline-derived CDR1 and CDR2 are MGHDK and SYGVNS. This chain links TRBV25-1 with TRBJ2-1; D perhaps matches TRBD1 (6 bases). Sample: peripheral blood, taken on day 0 of MenACWY control vaccination. This TCR derives from an adult in good health. The CDR3 DNA follows: TGTGCCAGCAGTTCTCCACTCACAGGGAATGAGCAGTTCTTC. As protein: CASSSPLTGNEQFF.